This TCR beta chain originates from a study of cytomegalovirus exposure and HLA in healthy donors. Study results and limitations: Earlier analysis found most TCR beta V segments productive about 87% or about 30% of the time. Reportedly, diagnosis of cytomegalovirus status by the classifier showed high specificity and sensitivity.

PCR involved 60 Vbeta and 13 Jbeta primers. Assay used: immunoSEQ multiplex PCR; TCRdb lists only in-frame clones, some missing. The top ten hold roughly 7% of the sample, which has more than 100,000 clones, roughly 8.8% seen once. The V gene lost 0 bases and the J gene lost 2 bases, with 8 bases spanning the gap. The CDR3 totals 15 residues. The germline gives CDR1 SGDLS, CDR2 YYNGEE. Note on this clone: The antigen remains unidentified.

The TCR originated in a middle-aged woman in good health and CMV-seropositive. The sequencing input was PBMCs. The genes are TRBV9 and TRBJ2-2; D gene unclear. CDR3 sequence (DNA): TGTGCCAGCAGCGTAGACACAGCCAACACCGGGGAGCTGTTTTTT. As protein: CASSVDTANTGELFF.